This record covers a single TCR beta chain. The antigen is unknown. These data belong to a study of identifying expanded T cells in peripheral blood. During the collection period, no donor immune events like infections were recorded. Per the germline V gene, CDR1 is SGHTA and CDR2 is FQGTGA. The CDR3 length is 13 residues. V lost 4 bases, J lost 1 base, and 7 bases lay in between. Study results and limitations: About 1.2 clones differed between technical replicates, versus about 15 and 19 over time.

The method was immunoSEQ multiplex PCR; TCRdb's version includes in-frame clones alone and lacks a portion of them. The sample consists of about 94,000 clones, roughly 88% of them appearing once. This receptor was taken from a person between 18 and 70 years old in good health. The specimen was blood. V is TRBV7-3 and J is TRBJ2-5; TRBD2 is a possible D gene (6 bases). In DNA form, the CDR3 reads TGTGCCAGCAGCTGGGGACTCCAAGAGACCCAGTACTTC. It encodes CASSWGLQETQYF.